What follows describes a single T cell receptor (beta chain). This clonotype was seen more than once but under ten times. Its antigen is unknown. Base-call qualities are not available, and no considerably larger clone is one nucleotide away. Inclusive of the bounding cysteine and phenylalanine, the CDR3 is 15 residues long. Here the CDR3 DNA is all that survives: 45 bases in frame from base 1. V and J lose 1 base and 0 bases, and a span of 9 bases separates them. According to the germline V gene, CDR1 reads SGHVS and CDR2 reads FQNEAQ. Receptors were amplified or captured by multiplex PCR. Instrument used: Illumina HiSeq 4000. To build TCR beta libraries, CDR3 regions were amplified by Arm-PCR using iRepertoire HTBI primers. PCR products were gel purified before sequencing. The authors processed their data as follows. Gene usage analysis of CDR3 amino acid clonotypes used the approximately 56 TRBV and some 15 TRBJ segments found across samples. COPE and FqMerger were used to merge filtered high-quality paired reads into contigs. BLAST was used to align contigs to the IMGT TRBV, TRBD and TRBJ reference genes, and CDR3 was defined following IMGT. Clonotypes above 0.1% frequency were classified as highly expanded clones. Repertoire diversity was measured by Shannon entropy, and V-J evenness by the Gini coefficient. A clonotype was considered public if more than one individual shared it. TCRdb trimmed the raw reads at Q25, called clones with MiXCR and kept productive beta chains. Rows with a matching CDR3 protein are joined into one entry that keeps the most common DNA and genes. What appears here as the V and J calls and clone size reflects TCRdb's work, not the paper's. The sample contains roughly 700,000 distinct CDR3 sequences, 25% to 35% of them found a single time. The ten largest account for about two fifths of the sample.

The meaning of the sample's time point label: persistent/refractory GD, antithyroid drugs over 5 years with positive TRAb. For both TCR sequencing and RNA sequencing, RNA was extracted from PBMCs using TRIzol. The diagnosis of Graves' disease followed American Thyroid Association guidelines. Recruitment of patients was carried out at an endocrinology department in Xi'an, China. Each patient gave roughly 8.4 milliliters of peripheral blood, collected in an EDTA anticoagulant tube. Ficoll Paque Plus density gradient separation was used to isolate PBMCs, and no additional T cell sorting was done. An Agilent 2100 Bioanalyzer and agarose gel were used to assess RNA quality, and a NanoDrop 2000 was used to measure RNA concentration. This sample was included in a study of regulatory T cells in long-lasting Graves disease (dated by TCRdb to 2020 to 2022). In terms of the full investigation: To count as having persistent Graves' disease, a patient had to have received antithyroid drug treatment for over 5 years with TSH receptor autoantibodies remaining persistently positive. Patients with persistent Graves' disease were compared with patients with newly diagnosed Graves' disease using TCR sequencing and RNA sequencing of peripheral blood. On average, persistent Graves' disease patients in the clinical cohort had been on antithyroid drugs for about 10.3 years. A total of 35 or so samples were covered by TCR sequencing, comprising some 13 persistent and 20 newly diagnosed Graves' disease patients. The study took place in China and was registered as a clinical trial. What the research found in general, with its limitations: The authors noted that the small sample size was a limitation that may lower accuracy. Preferential use of TRBV28, TRBJ1-2 and TRBJ2-5 was observed in persistent disease, whereas TRBV20-1 and TRBJ2-1 were favored in newly diagnosed disease. Patients with persistent disease shared more public clonotypes (about 2,500) than newly diagnosed patients did (966). Only the TCR beta chain was sequenced and analyzed. Only peripheral blood was studied, because thyroid tissue, the primary lesion, was inaccessible. Compared with newly diagnosed patients, persistent Graves' disease patients had lower TCR Shannon entropy and fewer highly expanded clones, which suggests clonal expansion.

The sample here was peripheral blood mononuclear cells (PBMCs), taken when the disease was refractory, from a patient treated with antithyroid drugs. The V gene is TRBV7-8 and the J gene is TRBJ1-1; the D gene is unclear. The source of this sequence is a female donor with Graves disease. The CDR3 sequence is CASSLVAGMNTEAFF. The DNA is TGTGCCAGCAGCTTAGTGGCGGGCATGAACACTGAAGCTTTCTTT.